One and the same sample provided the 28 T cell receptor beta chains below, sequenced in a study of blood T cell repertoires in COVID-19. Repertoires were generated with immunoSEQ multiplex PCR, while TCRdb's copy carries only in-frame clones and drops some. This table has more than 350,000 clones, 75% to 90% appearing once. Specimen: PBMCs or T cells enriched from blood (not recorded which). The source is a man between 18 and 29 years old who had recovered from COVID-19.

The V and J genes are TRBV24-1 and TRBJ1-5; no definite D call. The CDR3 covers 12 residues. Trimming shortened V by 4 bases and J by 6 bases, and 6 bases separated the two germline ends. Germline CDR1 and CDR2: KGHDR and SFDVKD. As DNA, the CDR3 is TGTGCCACCAGTGACCCCGGTCAGCCCCAGCATTTT. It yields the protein CATSDPGQPQHF.

CDR3 region: CASSQDFSVLTDTQYF. CDR3 nucleotide sequence: TGCGCCAGCAGCCAAGATTTCTCAGTCCTCACAGATACGCAGTATTTT. The chain combines TRBV4-3 with TRBJ2-3, with D unresolved. The CDR3 is 16 amino acids. The V and J ends lost 0 bases and 2 bases respectively, with 12 bases between them. Per the germline V gene, CDR1 is LGHNA and CDR2 is YSLEER.

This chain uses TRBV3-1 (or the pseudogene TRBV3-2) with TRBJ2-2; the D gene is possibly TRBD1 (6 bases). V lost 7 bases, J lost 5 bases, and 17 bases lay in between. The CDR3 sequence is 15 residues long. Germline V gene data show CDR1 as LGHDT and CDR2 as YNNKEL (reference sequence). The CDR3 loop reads CASKGTPARTGELFF. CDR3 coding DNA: TGTGCCAGCAAGGGGACACCTGCGAGAACCGGGGAGCTGTTTTTT.

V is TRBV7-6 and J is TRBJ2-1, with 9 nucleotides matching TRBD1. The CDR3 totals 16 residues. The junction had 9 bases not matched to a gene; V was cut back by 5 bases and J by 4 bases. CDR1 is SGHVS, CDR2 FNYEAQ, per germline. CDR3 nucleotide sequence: TGTGCCAGCAGCCCACCGGGACAGGGTATTTACAATGAGCAGTTCTTC. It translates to CASSPPGQGIYNEQFF.

In nucleotides, the CDR3 is TGCGCCAGCAAAGGACAGAGGTTCCAAGAGACCCAGTACTTC. Residues: CASKGQRFQETQYF. The chain carries TRBV10-1 and TRBJ2-5, with D possibly matching TRBD1 (6 bases). Germline CDR1 WNHNN, CDR2 SYGVQD (reference sequence). This CDR3 is built from 14 residues. The ends were cut back, 7 bases at V and 1 base at J, with 13 bases in the middle.

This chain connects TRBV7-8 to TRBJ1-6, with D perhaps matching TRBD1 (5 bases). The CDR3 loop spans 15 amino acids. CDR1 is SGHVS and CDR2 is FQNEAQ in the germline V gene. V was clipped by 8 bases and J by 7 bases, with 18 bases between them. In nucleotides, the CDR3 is TGTGCCAGCCTCCGACAGCCGCTACCGAATTCACCCCTCCACTTT. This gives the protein CASLRQPLPNSPLHF.

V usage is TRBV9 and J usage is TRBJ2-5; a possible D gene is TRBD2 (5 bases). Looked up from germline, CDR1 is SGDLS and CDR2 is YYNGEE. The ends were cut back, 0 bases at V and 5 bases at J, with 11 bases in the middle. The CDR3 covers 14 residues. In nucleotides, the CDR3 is TGTGCCAGCAGCGTAGCTACGAGAGGGGAGACCCAGTACTTC. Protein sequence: CASSVATRGETQYF.

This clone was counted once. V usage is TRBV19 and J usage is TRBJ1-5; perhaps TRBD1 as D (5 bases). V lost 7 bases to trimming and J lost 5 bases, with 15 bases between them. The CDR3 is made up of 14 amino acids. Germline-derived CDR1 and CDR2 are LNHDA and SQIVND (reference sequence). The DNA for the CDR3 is TGTGCCAGTAAACCGGGACTCACACATCAGCCCCAGCATTTT. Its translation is CASKPGLTHQPQHF.

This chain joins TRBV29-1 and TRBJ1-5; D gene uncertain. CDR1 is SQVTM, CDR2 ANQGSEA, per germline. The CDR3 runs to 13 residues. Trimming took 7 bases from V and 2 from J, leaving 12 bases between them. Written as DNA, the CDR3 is TGCAGCGCAGGCTCGCAGGGCAATCAGCCCCAGCATTTT. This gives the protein CSAGSQGNQPQHF. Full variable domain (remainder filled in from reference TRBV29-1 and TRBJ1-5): SAVISQKPSRDICQRGTSLTIQCQVDSQVTMMFWYRQQPGQSLTLIATANQGSEATYESGFVIDKFPISRPNLTFSTLTVSNMSPEDSSIYLCSAGSQGNQPQHFGDGTRLSIL.

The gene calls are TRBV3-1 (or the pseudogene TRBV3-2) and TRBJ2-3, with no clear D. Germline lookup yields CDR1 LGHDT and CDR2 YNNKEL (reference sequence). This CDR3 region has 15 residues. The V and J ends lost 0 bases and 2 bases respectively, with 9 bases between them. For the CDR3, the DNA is TGTGCCAGCAGCCAAGATACAACCCCCACAGATACGCAGTATTTT. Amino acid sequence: CASSQDTTPTDTQYF.

CDR3 DNA: TGTGCCAGCAGCGAACCGGGACAGGGGTCCTACAATGAGCAGTTCTTC. As protein: CASSEPGQGSYNEQFF. The chain has TRBV5-4 and TRBJ2-1; 10 bases map to TRBD1. The ends lost 4 bases at V and 1 base at J; junction bases unmatched: 5. Germline loops: CDR1 SGHNT, CDR2 YYREEE (reference sequence). CDR3 size: 16 residues.

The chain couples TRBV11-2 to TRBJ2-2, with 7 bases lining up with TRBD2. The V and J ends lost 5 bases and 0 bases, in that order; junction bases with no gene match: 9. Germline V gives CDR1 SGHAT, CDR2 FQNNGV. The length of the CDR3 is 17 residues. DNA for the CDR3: TGTGCCAGCAGCCGGCGGGGAGCGGGATCGAACACCGGGGAGCTGTTTTTT. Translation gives CASSRRGAGSNTGELFF.

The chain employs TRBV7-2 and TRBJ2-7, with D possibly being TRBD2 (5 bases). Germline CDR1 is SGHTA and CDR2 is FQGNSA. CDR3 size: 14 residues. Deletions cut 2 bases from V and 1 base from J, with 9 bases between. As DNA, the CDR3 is TGTGCCAGCAGCTTACTTCGGGGATCCTACGAGCAGTACTTC. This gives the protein CASSLLRGSYEQYF.

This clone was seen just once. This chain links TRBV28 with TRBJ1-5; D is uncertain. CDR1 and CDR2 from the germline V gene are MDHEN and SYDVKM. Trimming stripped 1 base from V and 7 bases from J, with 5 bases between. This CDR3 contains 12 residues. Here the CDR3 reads CASSLSPQPQHF. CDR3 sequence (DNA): TGTGCCAGCAGTTTATCCCCGCAGCCCCAGCATTTT.

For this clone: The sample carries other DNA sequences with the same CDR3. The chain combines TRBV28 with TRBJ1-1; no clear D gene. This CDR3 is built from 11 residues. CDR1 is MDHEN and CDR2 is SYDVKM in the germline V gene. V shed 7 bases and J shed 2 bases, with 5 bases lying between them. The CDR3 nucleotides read TGTGCCAGCACCCTCAACACTGAAGCTTTCTTT. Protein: CASTLNTEAFF.

The CDR3 region is CASSLGQKETQYF. DNA for the CDR3: TGTGCCAGCAGCTTGGGGCAGAAAGAGACCCAGTACTTC. J is TRBJ2-5 and V is TRBV7-7; D is perhaps TRBD1 (5 bases). Germline CDR1 reads SSHAT; CDR2 reads FNYEAQ (reference sequence). Trimming stripped 3 bases from V and 3 bases from J, with 8 bases between. CDR3 length: 13 residues.

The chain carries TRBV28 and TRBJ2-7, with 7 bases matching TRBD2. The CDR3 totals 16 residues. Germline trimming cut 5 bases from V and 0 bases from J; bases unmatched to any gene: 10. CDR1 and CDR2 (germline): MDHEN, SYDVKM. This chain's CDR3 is CASSPTGRGSSYEQYF. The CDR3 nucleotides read TGTGCCAGCAGTCCCACGGGGCGCGGGAGCTCCTACGAGCAGTACTTC.

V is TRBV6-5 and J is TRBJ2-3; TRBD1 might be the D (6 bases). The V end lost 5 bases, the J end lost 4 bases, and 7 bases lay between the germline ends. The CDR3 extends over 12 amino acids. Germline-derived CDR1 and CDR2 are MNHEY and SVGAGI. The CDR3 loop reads CASSPGADTQYF. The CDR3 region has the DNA TGTGCCAGCAGTCCAGGGGCAGATACGCAGTATTTT.

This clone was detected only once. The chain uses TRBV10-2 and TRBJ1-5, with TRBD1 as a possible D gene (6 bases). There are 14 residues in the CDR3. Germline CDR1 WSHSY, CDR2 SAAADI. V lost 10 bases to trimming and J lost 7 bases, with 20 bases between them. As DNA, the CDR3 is TGCGCCACCAGGACTGAGGGGGGGCGACAGCCCCAGCATTTT. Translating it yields CATRTEGGRQPQHF.

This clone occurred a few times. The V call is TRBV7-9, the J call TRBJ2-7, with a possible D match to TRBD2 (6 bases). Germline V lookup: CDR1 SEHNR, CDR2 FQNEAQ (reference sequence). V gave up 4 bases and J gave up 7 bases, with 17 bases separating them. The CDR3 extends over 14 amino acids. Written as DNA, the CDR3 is TGTGCCAGCAGCTCGGGACTTCTTGGAGGGGAGCAGTACTTC. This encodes CASSSGLLGGEQYF.

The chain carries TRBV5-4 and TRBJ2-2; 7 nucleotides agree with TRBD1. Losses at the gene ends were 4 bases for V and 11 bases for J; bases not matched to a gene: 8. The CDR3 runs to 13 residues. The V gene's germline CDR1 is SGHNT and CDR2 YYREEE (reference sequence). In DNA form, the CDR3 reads TGTGCCAGCAGCCAAGAAGACAGGGTCGAGCTGTTTTTT. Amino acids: CASSQEDRVELFF.

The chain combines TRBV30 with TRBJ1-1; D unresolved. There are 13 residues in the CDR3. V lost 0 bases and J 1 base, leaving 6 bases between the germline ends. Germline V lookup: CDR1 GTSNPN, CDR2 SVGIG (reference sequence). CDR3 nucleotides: TGTGCCTGGAGTGTACACCAGAACACTGAAGCTTTCTTT. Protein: CAWSVHQNTEAFF.

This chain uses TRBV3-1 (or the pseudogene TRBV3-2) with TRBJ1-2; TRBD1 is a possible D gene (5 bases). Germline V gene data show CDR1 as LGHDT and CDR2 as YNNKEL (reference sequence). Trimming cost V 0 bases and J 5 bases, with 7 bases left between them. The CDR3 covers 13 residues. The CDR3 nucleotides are TGTGCCAGCAGCCAAGAGGGACTGTATGGCTACACCTTC. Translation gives CASSQEGLYGYTF.

This CDR3 reads CASSLDGTGELFF. The CDR3 DNA follows: TGTGCCAGCAGCTTGGACGGGACCGGGGAGCTGTTTTTT. The chain combines TRBV5-4 with TRBJ2-2; D is ambiguous. V lost 0 bases and J lost 5, with 5 bases in between. The CDR3 consists of 13 residues. Germline-derived CDR1 and CDR2 are SGHNT and YYREEE (reference sequence). The entire variable domain, with the rest obtained from reference TRBV5-4 and TRBJ2-2, is as follows: ETGVTQSPTHLIKTRGQQVTLRCSSQSGHNTVSWYQQALGQGPQFIFQYYREEENGRGNFPPRFSGLQFPNYSSELNVNALELDDSALYLCASSLDGTGELFFGEGSRLTVL.

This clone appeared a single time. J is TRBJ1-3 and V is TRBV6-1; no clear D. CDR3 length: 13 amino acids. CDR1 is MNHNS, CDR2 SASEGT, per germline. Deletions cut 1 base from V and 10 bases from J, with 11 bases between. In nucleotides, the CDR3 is TGTGCCAGCAGTGAAGAGGGAGTACGGACCATATATTTT. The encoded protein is CASSEEGVRTIYF.

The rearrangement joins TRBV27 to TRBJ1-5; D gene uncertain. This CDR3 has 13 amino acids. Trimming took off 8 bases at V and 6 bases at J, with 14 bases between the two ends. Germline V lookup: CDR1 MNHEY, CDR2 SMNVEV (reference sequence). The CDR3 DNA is TGTGCCAGCTCTTGGGCCCCACGTCAGCCCCAGCATTTT. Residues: CASSWAPRQPQHF.

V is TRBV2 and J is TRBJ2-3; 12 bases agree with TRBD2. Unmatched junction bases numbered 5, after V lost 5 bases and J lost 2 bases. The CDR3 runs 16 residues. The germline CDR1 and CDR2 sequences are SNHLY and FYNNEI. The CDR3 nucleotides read TGTGCCAGCAGTTCCGGACTAGCGGGGTTCACAGATACGCAGTATTTT. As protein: CASSSGLAGFTDTQYF.

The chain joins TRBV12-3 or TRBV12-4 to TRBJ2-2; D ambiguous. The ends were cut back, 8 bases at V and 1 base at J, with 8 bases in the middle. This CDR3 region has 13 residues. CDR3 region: CASDAVNTGELFF. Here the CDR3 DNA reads TGTGCCAGCGACGCGGTGAACACCGGGGAGCTGTTTTTT.